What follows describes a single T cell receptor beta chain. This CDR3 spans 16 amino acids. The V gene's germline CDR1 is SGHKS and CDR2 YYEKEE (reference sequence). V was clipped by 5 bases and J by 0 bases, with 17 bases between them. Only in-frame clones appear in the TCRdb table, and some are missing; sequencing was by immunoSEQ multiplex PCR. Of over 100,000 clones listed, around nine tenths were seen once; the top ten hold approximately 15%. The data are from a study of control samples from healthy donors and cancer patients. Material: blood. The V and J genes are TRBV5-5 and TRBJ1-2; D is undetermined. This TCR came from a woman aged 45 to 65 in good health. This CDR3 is CASSTGPRNSNYGYTF. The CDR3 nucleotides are TGTGCCAGCAGTACCGGGCCTCGAAATTCTAACTATGGCTACACCTTC. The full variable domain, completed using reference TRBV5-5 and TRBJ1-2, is DAGVTQSPTHLIKTRGQQVTLRCSPISGHKSVSWYQQVLGQGPQFIFQYYEKEERGRGNFPDRFSARQFPNYSSELNVNALLLGDSALYLCASSTGPRNSNYGYTFGSGTRLTVV.